This T cell receptor (beta chain) was recorded in a study of blood T cell repertoires in COVID-19. For the study at large: Samples of COVID-19 (acute and convalescent) were obtained from the United States, Italy and Spain. PBMCs, B-cell-depleted T cells, or T cells provided the cDNA or gDNA that made up the material.

With V trimmed by 3 bases and J by 2 bases, 4 bases remained unmatched. The germline V gene encodes CDR1 SGDLS and CDR2 YYNGEE. This CDR3 has 14 amino acids. Per the authors' pipeline: Amplification with reference gene primers provided the estimates of nucleated cell counts. Sequencing used immunoSEQ multiplex PCR; TCRdb keeps in-frame clones, though not all of them. The V and J calls and clone size are taken from that table; D and trimming were inferred from the DNA. The sample carries about 60,000 clones, roughly 89% recorded once. The sequencing input was peripheral blood. The receptor's source is a man between 60 and 70 years old with active COVID-19. The chain carries TRBV9 and TRBJ2-7; TRBD2 agrees at 8 bases. Here the CDR3 reads CASSERLAPYEQYF. CDR3 sequence (DNA): TGTGCCAGCAGCGAGCGACTAGCGCCCTACGAGCAGTACTTC.